Following are 23 T cell receptor beta chains from one sample sequenced in a study of T cell repertoires in cytomegalovirus infection. TCRdb called the reads again in MiXCR, with one record for every CDR3 protein. The sample yields about 180,000 distinct CDR3 sequences, 13% to 15% seen once. The sample consisted of PBMCs. These receptors were obtained from a human donor in good health (CMV status not recorded). Some clones in this sample may be carry-over from other donors' samples.

This clonotype showed up many times. The chain is built from TRBV5-1 and TRBJ1-2, with TRBD1 matching over 8 bases. From germline, CDR1 is SGHRS and CDR2 YFSETQ. V shed 0 bases, J shed 5 bases, and the junction held 15 bases outside the gene matches. The CDR3 consists of 18 residues. Here the CDR3 reads CASSLAIRQGSGSYGYTF. DNA for the CDR3: TGCGCCAGCAGCTTGGCCATAAGACAGGGGTCTGGATCATATGGCTACACCTTC.

This clonotype was picked up many times. The chain links TRBV4-3 to TRBJ2-1; D might be TRBD1 or TRBD2, each matching 5 bases. The V and J ends lost 0 bases and 5 bases respectively, with 11 bases between them. The CDR3 covers 15 residues. Germline values: CDR1 LGHNA, CDR2 YSLEER. Here the CDR3 reads CASSQEGTANNEQFF. The CDR3, as DNA: TGCGCCAGCAGCCAAGAAGGGACCGCGAACAATGAGCAGTTCTTC.

The table lists this clonotype with many counts. This chain joins TRBV7-2 and TRBJ2-1, with 11 bases matching TRBD1. Germline V gene sequence: CDR1 SGHTA, CDR2 FQGNSA. This CDR3 is built from 17 residues. Trimming took 4 bases from V and 1 from J; bases not matched to a gene: 6. CDR3 protein: CASSSDRGQWSYNEQFF. Written as DNA, the CDR3 is TGTGCCAGCAGCTCGGACAGGGGGCAATGGTCCTACAATGAGCAGTTCTTC.

The J gene is TRBJ2-5, the V gene TRBV7-2; 8 positions agree with TRBD2. The CDR3 covers 16 residues. After removal of 5 bases from V and 5 bases from J, the junction contained 13 bases not matched to a gene. Germline assignment: CDR1 SGHTA and CDR2 FQGNSA. The CDR3 coding sequence is TGTGCCAGCAGCCGAGAAAAACTAGCGGCGGGGGAGACCCAGTACTTC. Amino acids: CASSREKLAAGETQYF.

Only a few counts were recorded for this clonotype. CDR3 coding DNA: TGTGCCAGCAGCCCCAGGGGACAGGGCTACACTGAAGCTTTCTTT. Its protein is CASSPRGQGYTEAFF. The gene calls are TRBV3-1 and TRBJ1-1; 9 positions match TRBD1. Losses at the gene ends were 4 bases for V and 3 bases for J; bases not matched to a gene: 6. The CDR3 contains 15 residues. Germline CDR1 and CDR2: LGHDT and YNNKEL (reference sequence).

The rearrangement links TRBV28 to TRBJ2-2; 8 bases map to TRBD2. V trimming: 6 bases; J trimming: 5 bases; junction bases outside the gene matches: 8. There are 15 residues in the CDR3. The germline V gene has CDR1 MDHEN and CDR2 SYDVKM. The CDR3 DNA reads as TGTGCCAGCAGCCCGGGGGGGCCCCTTACCGGGGAGCTGTTTTTT. Its translation is CASSPGGPLTGELFF.

This clonotype showed up just a few times. V usage is TRBV6-2 or TRBV6-3 and J usage is TRBJ2-2; 14 positions agree with TRBD2. V was pared by 4 bases and J by 4 bases, with 5 bases of the junction left unmatched. This CDR3 is 17 amino acids long. Germline CDR1 reads MNHEY; CDR2 reads SVGEGT. The CDR3 protein is CASSSGLAGGPTGELFF. The DNA of the CDR3 is TGTGCCAGCAGTTCAGGACTAGCGGGAGGTCCCACCGGGGAGCTGTTTTTT.

This clonotype was observed a handful of times. The rearrangement joins TRBV12-3 or TRBV12-4 to TRBJ2-1; D may be TRBD1 or TRBD2 (6 bases each). V dropped 3 bases and J dropped 5 bases, with 14 bases sitting between them. The CDR3 is made up of 15 amino acids. CDR3 sequence: CASSLSEGGNNEQFF. CDR3 coding DNA: TGTGCCAGCAGTTTGTCGGAGGGGGGAAACAATGAGCAGTTCTTC.

This clonotype was detected only a few times. This rearrangement joins TRBV29-1 to TRBJ2-1, with TRBD2 matching 11 bases. The CDR3 runs to 17 residues. Per the germline V gene, CDR1 is SQVTM and CDR2 is ANQGSEA. V lost 1 base and J lost 3; bases outside the gene matches: 8. This CDR3 is CSVEAGLAGRFYNEQFF. CDR3 nucleotide sequence: TGCAGCGTTGAAGCCGGACTAGCGGGCCGTTTCTACAATGAGCAGTTCTTC.

The chain combines TRBV5-6 with TRBJ2-5; D is uncertain. The CDR3 totals 11 residues. Germline V gene data show CDR1 as SGHDT and CDR2 as YYEEEE. Trimming took 8 bases from V and 6 from J, leaving 11 bases between them. The chain's CDR3 is CASQLDQTQYF. Here the CDR3 DNA reads TGTGCCAGTCAACTTGATCAGACCCAGTACTTC.

This clonotype was counted ten times or more. The chain links TRBV7-2 to TRBJ1-4; D may be TRBD1 (5 bases). The germline V gene encodes CDR1 SGHTA and CDR2 FQGNSA. The CDR3 is made up of 16 amino acids. V lost 5 bases and J 7 bases, leaving 20 bases between the germline ends. CDR3 sequence reads: CASSPQGSGVSEKLFF. The CDR3 DNA is TGTGCCAGCAGCCCCCAGGGAAGCGGAGTGAGTGAAAAACTGTTTTTT.

V and J are TRBV11-2 and TRBJ2-3; D gene unclear. Germline CDR1 is SGHAT and CDR2 is FQNNGV. This CDR3 is 13 amino acids long. Trimming left V 4 bases short and J 6 bases short, with 11 bases between. CDR3 sequence: CASSSSRVDTQYF. For the CDR3, the DNA is TGTGCCAGCAGCTCCTCTAGGGTTGATACGCAGTATTTT.

This clonotype was detected a few times. The CDR3, as DNA: TGTGCCAGCAGTGACCTTGGCCCAGATACGCAGTATTTT. It is translated as CASSDLGPDTQYF. This sequence joins TRBV6-1 and TRBJ2-3; no firm D call. The CDR3 has 13 amino acids. V lost 3 bases and J lost 4, with 8 bases in between. Germline V gene lookup returns CDR1 MNHNS and CDR2 SASEGT.

In its sample, this clonotype was seen many times. CDR3 sequence reads: CASSLPLNRAGANVLTF. In DNA form, the CDR3 reads TGTGCCAGCAGCTTGCCCTTAAACAGGGCTGGGGCCAACGTCCTGACTTTC. The gene calls are TRBV7-2 and TRBJ2-6, with D tentatively TRBD1 (6 bases). CDR1 and CDR2 from the germline V gene are SGHTA and FQGNSA. The V end was cut by 3 bases, the J end by 2 bases, with 14 bases between. CDR3 size: 17 residues.

This clonotype has just a few counts. V is TRBV7-9 and J is TRBJ1-2; unclear D gene. The germline V gene has CDR1 SEHNR and CDR2 FQNEAQ (reference sequence). CDR3 length: 12 amino acids. With 6 bases removed from V and 8 bases from J, the gap between germline ends came to 13 bases. This CDR3 reads CASSPHLGGYTF. CDR3 nucleotide sequence: TGTGCCAGCAGTCCGCACTTGGGCGGCTACACCTTC.

J is TRBJ2-5 and V is TRBV5-6, with D perhaps matching TRBD2 (6 bases). CDR3 length: 15 amino acids. V was pared by 0 bases and J by 5 bases, with 14 bases between. Per the germline V gene, CDR1 is SGHDT and CDR2 is YYEEEE. CDR3 DNA: TGTGCCAGCAGCTTGGAAGGACTACAAGTCGAGACCCAGTACTTC. As protein: CASSLEGLQVETQYF. Full variable domain (remainder filled in from reference TRBV5-6 and TRBJ2-5): DAGVTQSPTHLIKTRGQQVTLRCSPKSGHDTVSWYQQALGQGPQFIFQYYEEEERQRGNFPDRFSGHQFPNYSSELNVNALLLGDSALYLCASSLEGLQVETQYFGPGTRLLVL.

This clonotype turned up a few times. V gene TRBV29-1 combines with J gene TRBJ1-2; D remains ambiguous. Trimming cost V 3 bases and J 7 bases, with 9 bases left between them. Germline values: CDR1 SQVTM, CDR2 ANQGSEA. CDR3 length: 11 amino acids. The CDR3 spells CSVEDRSGYTF. Written as DNA, the CDR3 is TGCAGCGTTGAGGATCGAAGTGGCTACACCTTC. The variable domain in full, completed from reference TRBV29-1 and TRBJ1-2, reads SAVISQKPSRDICQRGTSLTIQCQVDSQVTMMFWYRQQPGQSLTLIATANQGSEATYESGFVIDKFPISRPNLTFSTLTVSNMSPEDSSIYLCSVEDRSGYTFGSGTRLTVV.

V usage is TRBV12-3 or TRBV12-4 and J usage is TRBJ2-7; D is uncertain. Trimming cost V 4 bases and J 4 bases, with 11 bases left between them. The CDR3 loop spans 13 amino acids. The CDR3 loop is CASSSRTNYEQYF. CDR3 DNA: TGTGCCAGCAGTTCCCGGACCAATTACGAGCAGTACTTC.

This chain links TRBV6-2 or TRBV6-3 with TRBJ2-7, with TRBD1 as a possible D gene (5 bases). The CDR3 consists of 14 residues. In germline, CDR1 is MNHEY, CDR2 SVGEGT. Trimming pared 0 bases from V and 4 bases from J, leaving 10 bases between. CDR3 protein: CASSYSGQRYEQYF. CDR3 bases: TGTGCCAGCAGTTACTCGGGGCAGCGATACGAGCAGTACTTC.

This chain links TRBV5-1 with TRBJ2-3; no clear D. This CDR3 is built from 16 residues. V was clipped by 0 bases and J by 0 bases, with 11 bases between them. The germline CDR1 and CDR2 sequences are SGHRS and YFSETQ. The CDR3 loop is CASSLVRGFSTDTQYF. In DNA, the CDR3 is TGCGCCAGCAGCTTGGTTCGTGGATTTAGCACAGATACGCAGTATTTT.

This clonotype was found many times. This chain joins TRBV28 and TRBJ1-1, with a possible D match to TRBD1 (5 bases). Germline CDR1 MDHEN, CDR2 SYDVKM. Trimming removed 7 bases from V and 5 bases from J, with 20 bases in between. The CDR3 spans 15 residues. The CDR3 sequence is CASTRRGGAGTEAFF. Written as DNA, the CDR3 is TGTGCCAGCACCCGGCGCGGTGGGGCGGGAACTGAAGCTTTCTTT.

This clonotype appeared many times. The chain's CDR3 is CSAPGGSGTSSYNEQFF. The DNA of the CDR3 is TGCAGCGCCCCAGGGGGTAGCGGGACTAGCTCCTACAATGAGCAGTTCTTC. The rearrangement uses TRBV29-1 and TRBJ2-1; a possible D gene is TRBD2 (8 bases). The CDR3 has 17 residues. Per the germline V gene, CDR1 is SQVTM and CDR2 is ANQGSEA. With 7 bases removed from V and 0 bases from J, the gap between germline ends came to 22 bases.

The table lists this clonotype with many counts. This chain links TRBV28 with TRBJ2-7; 8 bases line up with TRBD1. The CDR3 spans 12 residues. Germline CDR1 and CDR2: MDHEN and SYDVKM. Trimming at V came to 8 bases and at J to 9 bases, leaving 9 bases not matched to a gene. The CDR3 here is CASGQGLIGQYF. CDR3 coding DNA: TGTGCCAGCGGACAGGGACTTATTGGGCAGTACTTC.